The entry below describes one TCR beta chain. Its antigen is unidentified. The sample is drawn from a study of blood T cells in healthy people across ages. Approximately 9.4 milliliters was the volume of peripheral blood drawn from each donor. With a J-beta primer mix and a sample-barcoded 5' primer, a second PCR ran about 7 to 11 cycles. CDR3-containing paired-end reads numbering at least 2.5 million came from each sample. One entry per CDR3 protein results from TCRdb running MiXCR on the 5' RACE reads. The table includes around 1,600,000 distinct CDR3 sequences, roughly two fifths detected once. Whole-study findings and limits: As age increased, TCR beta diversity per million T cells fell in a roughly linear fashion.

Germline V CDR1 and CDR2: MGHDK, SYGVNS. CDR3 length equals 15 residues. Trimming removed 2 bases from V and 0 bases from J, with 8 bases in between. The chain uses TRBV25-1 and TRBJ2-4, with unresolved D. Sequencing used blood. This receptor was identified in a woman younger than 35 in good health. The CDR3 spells CASSEDGIAKNIQYF. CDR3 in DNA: TGTGCCAGCAGTGAAGACGGAATAGCCAAAAACATTCAGTACTTC.